The 5 T cell receptor beta chains below all came from one sample that was sequenced in a study of OX40 agonist ivuxolimab in advanced cancers. This table comes from immunoSEQ multiplex PCR, and its TCRdb copy is limited to in-frame clones, with some not included. The sample gives some 87,000 clones, approximately 93% of which show up once; 8% to 13% is in the top ten. The sample was CD4+ or CD8+ T cells sorted from blood, taken in a trial of the OX40 agonist ivuxolimab. The receptors were gathered from an adult with an advanced solid tumor such as melanoma, head and neck, liver or kidney cancer.

This chain links TRBV4-2 with TRBJ1-3, with 7 bases lining up with TRBD1. The J segment lost 2 bases and the V segment lost 1 base, leaving 11 bases of the junction unmatched. The CDR3 is 18 amino acids. The germline V gene has CDR1 LGHNA and CDR2 YNFKEQ. The DNA for the CDR3 is TGTGCCAGCAGCCAAGGGTACCCGGGACAGCTGGCTGGAAACACCATATATTTT. Protein: CASSQGYPGQLAGNTIYF.

The chain carries TRBV7-9 and TRBJ1-4; 8 bases are a match to TRBD1. The germline gives CDR1 SEHNR, CDR2 FQNEAQ (reference sequence). V was pared by 5 bases and J by 7 bases, with 9 bases of the junction left unmatched. The CDR3 is made up of 15 amino acids. Written as DNA, the CDR3 is TGTGCCAGCAGCCCCAGACAGGGGACCATTGAAAAACTGTTTTTT. It codes for CASSPRQGTIEKLFF.

This clone was recorded only once. The genes are TRBV11-2 and TRBJ2-1; TRBD2 matches at 8 bases. The CDR3 is 17 amino acids. The germline CDR1 and CDR2 sequences are SGHAT and FQNNGV. V dropped 0 bases and J dropped 1; count of bases not matched to a gene: 5. CDR3 residues: CASSLDLASGSYNEQFF. CDR3 in DNA: TGTGCCAGCAGCTTAGATCTGGCTAGCGGGTCCTACAATGAGCAGTTCTTC. Combining the CDR3 with reference TRBV11-2 and TRBJ2-1 gives the whole variable domain EAGVAQSPRYKIIEKRQSVAFWCNPISGHATLYWYQQILGQGPKLLIQFQNNGVVDDSQLPKDRFSAERLKGVDSTLKIQPAKLEDSAVYLCASSLDLASGSYNEQFFGPGTRLTVL.

CDR3 DNA sequence: TGTGCCAGCAGTTACGGGCAAGAGACCCAGTACTTC. Its protein product is CASSYGQETQYF. The chain links TRBV6-5 to TRBJ2-5; no definite D call. V lost 2 bases to trimming and J lost 2 bases, with 3 bases between them. Germline CDR1 and CDR2: MNHEY and SVGAGI. The CDR3 extends over 12 amino acids.

The J gene is TRBJ2-2, the V gene TRBV6-6, with 9 bases matching TRBD1. Germline V gives CDR1 MNHNY, CDR2 SVGAGI (reference sequence). The junction had 14 bases not matched to a gene; V was cut back by 8 bases and J by 7 bases. This CDR3 is built from 16 residues. The CDR3 reads CASPSDDRGFFGELFF. CDR3 sequence (DNA): TGTGCCAGCCCGAGCGACGACAGGGGGTTTTTCGGGGAGCTGTTTTTT.